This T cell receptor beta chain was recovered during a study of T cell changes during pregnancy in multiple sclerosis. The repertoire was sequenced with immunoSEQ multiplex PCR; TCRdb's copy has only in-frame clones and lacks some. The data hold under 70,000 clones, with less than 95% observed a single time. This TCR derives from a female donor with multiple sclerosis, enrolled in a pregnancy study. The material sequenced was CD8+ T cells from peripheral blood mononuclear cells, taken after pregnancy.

This CDR3 reads CASSLAGMLETQYF. CDR3 bases: TGTGCCAGCAGCCTAGCGGGAATGTTAGAGACCCAGTACTTC. The chain combines TRBV11-2 with TRBJ2-5; 9 bases line up with TRBD2. CDR3 length: 14 residues. The ends lost 5 bases at V and 4 bases at J; junction bases unmatched: 5. From germline, CDR1 is SGHAT and CDR2 FQNNGV.